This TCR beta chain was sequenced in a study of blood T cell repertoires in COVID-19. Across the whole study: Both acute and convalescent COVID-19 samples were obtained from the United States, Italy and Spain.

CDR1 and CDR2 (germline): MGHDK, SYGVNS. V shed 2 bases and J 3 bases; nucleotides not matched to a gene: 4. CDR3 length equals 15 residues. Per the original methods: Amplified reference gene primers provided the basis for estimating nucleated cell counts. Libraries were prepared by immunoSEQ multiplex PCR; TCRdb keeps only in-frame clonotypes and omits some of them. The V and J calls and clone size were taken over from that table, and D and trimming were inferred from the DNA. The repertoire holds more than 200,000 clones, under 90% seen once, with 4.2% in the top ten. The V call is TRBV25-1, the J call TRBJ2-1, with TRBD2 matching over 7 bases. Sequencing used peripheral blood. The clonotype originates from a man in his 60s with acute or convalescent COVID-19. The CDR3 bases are TGTGCCAGCAGTGAACTATCTAGCGGCTACAATGAGCAGTTCTTC. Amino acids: CASSELSSGYNEQFF. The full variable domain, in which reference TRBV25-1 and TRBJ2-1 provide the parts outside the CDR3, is EADIYQTPRYLVIGTGKKITLECSQTMGHDKMYWYQQDPGMELHLIHYSYGVNSTEKGDLSSESTVSRIRTEHFPLTLESARPSHTSQYLCASSELSSGYNEQFFGPGTRLTVL.